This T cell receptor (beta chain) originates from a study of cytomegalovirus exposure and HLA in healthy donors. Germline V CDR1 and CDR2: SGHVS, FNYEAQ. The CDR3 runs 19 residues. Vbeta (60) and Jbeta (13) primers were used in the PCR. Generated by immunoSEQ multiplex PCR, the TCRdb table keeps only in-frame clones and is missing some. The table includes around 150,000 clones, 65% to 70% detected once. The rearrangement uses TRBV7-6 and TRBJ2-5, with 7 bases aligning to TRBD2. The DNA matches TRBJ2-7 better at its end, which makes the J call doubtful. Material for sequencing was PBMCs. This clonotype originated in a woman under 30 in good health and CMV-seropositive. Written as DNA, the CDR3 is TGTGCCAGCAGCTTAATAGGGAGGGAAACTAACTTAATCTCCTACGAGCAGTACTTC. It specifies CASSLIGRETNLISYEQYF.